This TCR beta chain derives from a study of spatial heterogeneity in lung cancer. About the research overall: The mean occurrence of each unique TCR and UMI combination in raw reads exceeded eight.

The CDR3 runs 14 residues. V trimming: 5 bases; J trimming: 6 bases; junction bases outside the gene matches: 8. CDR1 is SGHTA, CDR2 FQGNSA, per germline. General study findings and limits: Blood showed ubiquitous tumor TCRs more often at resection than at routine follow-up.

Many counts were recorded for this clonotype. Antigen unknown. Individually, TCR cDNA molecules were each labelled with a unique molecular identifier. TCRdb fed the 5' RACE reads into MiXCR, producing one record per CDR3 protein. The profile shows 40,000 to 45,000 distinct CDR3 sequences, around 6.5% of them singletons. Time point specified: sample taken at primary tumor resection. Whole RNA from tumor, nontumor lung or frozen PBMC was sequenced unsorted. The chain recombines TRBV7-2 with TRBJ1-1, with TRBD1 identical over 8 bases. The TCR comes from a female donor with early-stage non-small cell lung cancer. Here the sequenced sample was PBMCs, taken at surgery. The CDR3 sequence: CASSPGQGRAEAFF. CDR3 DNA: TGTGCCAGCAGCCCCGGACAGGGAAGGGCTGAAGCTTTCTTT. Combining the CDR3 with reference TRBV7-2 and TRBJ1-1 gives the whole variable domain GAGVSQSPSNKVTEKGKDVELRCDPISGHTALYWYRQSLGQGLEFLIYFQGNSAPDKSGLPSDRFSAERTGGSVSTLTIQRTQQEDSAVYLCASSPGQGRAEAFFGQGTRLTVV.